Ten or more counts support the clone carrying this T cell receptor beta chain. The antigen remains unidentified. The data were taken from a study of T cells in Graves' hyperthyroidism and ophthalmopathy. Amplification targeted TCR beta CDR3 regions from RNA transcripts. During a first-round RT-PCR of the TCR CDR3, the HTBI primer set was used. MiXCR, applied by TCRdb to the multiplex PCR reads, yields one record per CDR3 protein. The table has under 250,000 distinct CDR3 sequences, 17% seen once. Whole-study findings and limits: For ophthalmopathy, model prediction preceded onset by a median roughly 6.5 months.

The CDR3 contains 15 residues. The germline V and J ends were trimmed by 4 bases and 1 base, with 12 bases remaining between them. Germline values: CDR1 SGHRS, CDR2 YFSETQ. Isolation of PBMCs was performed on around 9.4 ml fresh peripheral blood. The chain combines TRBV5-1 with TRBJ1-5, with D hard to call. The specimen sequenced was blood. The sequence derives from a man aged 50 to 59 with Graves' hyperthyroidism. CDR3 nucleotide sequence: TGCGCCAGCAGCCCCGGAGCAAACAGCAATCAGCCCCAGCATTTT. It codes for CASSPGANSNQPQHF.